A selection of T cell receptor beta chains follows, all from one sample in a study of T-cell reconstitution after alpha-beta-depleted transplantation in children. MiXCR, run by TCRdb on the PCR reads, gives a single entry per CDR3 protein. Of over 300,000 distinct CDR3 sequences in the sample, 10% were seen once. The sequenced sample was PBMCs from the stem cell graft donor, obtained from the stem cell graft. These receptors came from a human donor who donated a stem cell graft to a child with acute lymphoblastic leukemia. Each CDR3 is given with its conserved first and last residue. D genes are given only for firm matches. Part of the rows lack a size; the others show once, few, many or a class for expanded clones.

V: TRBV29-1; length: 14; D: -; J: TRBJ2-7; size: -; DNA: TGCAGCGTGGTGAACAGGGAAGCGAAGGGCGAGCAGTACTTC; CDR3: CSVVNREAKGEQYF
V: TRBV29-1; length: 11; D: -; J: TRBJ1-1; size: few; DNA: TGCAGCCCCGTTGTGAACACTGAAGCTTTCTTT; CDR3: CSPVVNTEAFF
V: TRBV20-1; length: 14; D: TRBD2; J: TRBJ2-3; size: few; DNA: TGCAGTGCTAGAGTAGCGGGCTTCACAGATACGCAGTATTTT; CDR3: CSARVAGFTDTQYF
V: TRBV28; length: 15; D: -; J: TRBJ2-7; size: few; DNA: TGTGCCAGCAGTTCCCTCACAGGGATCTCCTACGAGCAGTACTTC; CDR3: CASSSLTGISYEQYF
V: TRBV29-1; length: 18; D: TRBD1; J: TRBJ2-1; size: -; DNA: TGCAGCGTTGAAGATCACCGATGGACAGGGGGCCAATACAATGAGCAGTTCTTC; CDR3: CSVEDHRWTGGQYNEQFF
V: TRBV7-2; length: 15; D: -; J: TRBJ2-3; size: few; DNA: TGTGCCAGCAGCTTAGTGGTGGGCCTAGAGGGTACGCAGTATTTT; CDR3: CASSLVVGLEGTQYF
V: TRBV10-3; length: 17; D: TRBD2; J: TRBJ2-2; size: -; DNA: TGTGCCATCAGTGATCTAGCGGGAGGACCGAACACCGGGGAGCTGTTTTTT; CDR3: CAISDLAGGPNTGELFF
V: TRBV14; length: 16; D: TRBD1; J: TRBJ2-1; size: many; DNA: TGTGCCAGCAGCCAAAGCCGGGACAGGCCCTACAATGAGCAGTTCTTC; CDR3: CASSQSRDRPYNEQFF
V: TRBV12-3/TRBV12-4; length: 15; D: TRBD2; J: TRBJ2-7; size: few; DNA: TGTGCCAGCAGTTTTATAGCGGGAGTTGTACACGAGCAGTACTTC; CDR3: CASSFIAGVVHEQYF
V: TRBV10-3; length: 13; D: TRBD1; J: TRBJ1-1; size: -; DNA: TGTGCCATCAGTCAGGCAGGGGGCACTGAAGCTTTCTTT; CDR3: CAISQAGGTEAFF
V: TRBV5-1; length: 15; D: -; J: TRBJ1-6; size: -; DNA: TGCGCCAGCAGCGGCCGGGACGGGTATAATTCACCCCTCCACTTT; CDR3: CASSGRDGYNSPLHF
V: TRBV20-1; length: 13; D: TRBD2; J: TRBJ2-3; size: few; DNA: TGCAGTGGACTAGCGGGAGGCGGGGATACGCAGTATTTT; CDR3: CSGLAGGGDTQYF
V: TRBV5-1; length: 17; D: TRBD2; J: TRBJ2-1; size: few; DNA: TGCGCCAGCAGCTTGAAGGGGACTAGAGAAAACTACAATGAGCAGTTCTTC; CDR3: CASSLKGTRENYNEQFF
V: TRBV4-3; length: 12; D: -; J: TRBJ2-1; size: -; DNA: TGCGCCAGCAGCCAAGGACTGTTCTCTAAGTTCTTC; CDR3: CASSQGLFSKFF
V: TRBV20-1; length: 13; D: -; J: TRBJ2-1; size: many; DNA: TGCAGTGCTAGCGACAGTCTTGGGCATGAGCAGTTCTTC; CDR3: CSASDSLGHEQFF
V: TRBV29-1; length: 14; D: TRBD1; J: TRBJ2-1; size: few; DNA: TGCAGCGTTGGGGGGACAGGGCGCCCCGATGAGCAGTTCTTC; CDR3: CSVGGTGRPDEQFF
V: TRBV7-2; length: 16; D: TRBD2; J: TRBJ2-3; size: few; DNA: TGTGCCAGCAGCTGGACCCCGGGAGGGGATATAGATACGCAGTATTTT; CDR3: CASSWTPGGDIDTQYF
V: TRBV5-1; length: 15; D: -; J: TRBJ2-7; size: -; DNA: TGCGCCAGCAGCGATCAGGGGTCGCCGACCTACGAGCAGTACTTC; CDR3: CASSDQGSPTYEQYF
V: TRBV30; length: 13; D: -; J: TRBJ1-2; size: few; DNA: TGTGCCTGGAGGGCCGCGACAGTGGGTGGCTACACCTTC; CDR3: CAWRAATVGGYTF
V: TRBV6-1; length: 15; D: -; J: TRBJ2-7; size: -; DNA: TGTGCCAGCAGCCCCACAGTGCCGCTCTCCTACGAGCAGTACTTC; CDR3: CASSPTVPLSYEQYF
V: TRBV18; length: 18; D: -; J: TRBJ2-7; size: few; DNA: TGTGCCAGCTCACCACCGGGGTGGGGGAACAGAGTTAGCCACGAGCAGTACTTC; CDR3: CASSPPGWGNRVSHEQYF
V: TRBV7-2; length: 16; D: -; J: TRBJ2-3; size: -; DNA: TGTGCCAGCAGCTTAGAGGGGATGGGCTACACAGATACGCAGTATTTT; CDR3: CASSLEGMGYTDTQYF
V: TRBV11-2; length: 15; D: -; J: TRBJ2-7; size: -; DNA: TGTGCCAGCCGCCCCCTCAAGGGTCCCTCCTACGAGCAGTACTTC; CDR3: CASRPLKGPSYEQYF
V: TRBV18; length: 16; D: -; J: TRBJ2-1; size: many; DNA: TGTGCCAGCTCACCACCGTCCAGGGGCTTCTACAATGAGCAGTTCTTC; CDR3: CASSPPSRGFYNEQFF
V: TRBV5-1; length: 16; D: TRBD1; J: TRBJ1-1; size: -; DNA: TGCGCCAGCAGCTTGGCCAACGACAGGGGAAACACTGAAGCTTTCTTT; CDR3: CASSLANDRGNTEAFF
V: TRBV20-1; length: 17; D: TRBD2; J: TRBJ2-7; size: few; DNA: TGCAGTGCCGCCGGGACTAGCGGGATTAATTCGATCTACGAGCAGTACTTC; CDR3: CSAAGTSGINSIYEQYF
V: TRBV3-1; length: 16; D: -; J: TRBJ1-1; size: -; DNA: TGTGCCAGCAGCCCCAATAGGGGGGCTGGAGACACTGAAGCTTTCTTT; CDR3: CASSPNRGAGDTEAFF
V: TRBV5-1; length: 14; D: -; J: TRBJ1-1; size: -; DNA: TGCGCCAGCAGCGAAGGGACGGCTAACACTGAAGCTTTCTTT; CDR3: CASSEGTANTEAFF
V: TRBV28; length: 11; D: -; J: TRBJ2-2; size: few; DNA: TGTGCCAGCGCGAGAACCGGGGAGCTGTTTTTT; CDR3: CASARTGELFF
V: TRBV4-1; length: 15; D: -; J: TRBJ1-4; size: many; DNA: TGCGCCAGCAGCCAAGAGACCGGGACGGGAGAAAAACTGTTTTTT; CDR3: CASSQETGTGEKLFF
V: TRBV4-1; length: 15; D: -; J: TRBJ1-4; size: -; DNA: TGCGCCAGCAGCTTCGCGGGGGGTCCTAATGAAAAACTGTTTTTT; CDR3: CASSFAGGPNEKLFF
V: TRBV7-9; length: 15; D: TRBD1; J: TRBJ2-7; size: many; DNA: TGTGCCAGCAGCCGGTGGGTAGGGACAGTCGACGAGCAGTACTTC; CDR3: CASSRWVGTVDEQYF
V: TRBV5-1; length: 14; D: -; J: TRBJ1-1; size: -; DNA: TGCGCCAGCCGGACCGGGACCAAGAACACTGAAGCTTTCTTT; CDR3: CASRTGTKNTEAFF
V: TRBV12-3/TRBV12-4; length: 12; D: -; J: TRBJ2-7; size: few; DNA: TGTGCCAGCAGCCGGAGGCGCTACGAGCAGTACTTC; CDR3: CASSRRRYEQYF
V: TRBV10-3; length: 11; D: -; J: TRBJ2-1; size: -; DNA: TGTGCCATCAGTGAGGACTATCACGCGCTCTTC; CDR3: CAISEDYHALF
V: TRBV11-2; length: 15; D: TRBD2; J: TRBJ2-7; size: -; DNA: TGTGCCAGCAGCACCAATAGCGGGAGGGCTTCCGAGCAGTACTTC; CDR3: CASSTNSGRASEQYF
V: TRBV6-2/TRBV6-3; length: 13; D: TRBD2; J: TRBJ2-1; size: few; DNA: TGTGCCAGCGGGAGGGCCGCCTACAATGAGCAGTTCTTC; CDR3: CASGRAAYNEQFF
V: TRBV18; length: 14; D: TRBD1; J: TRBJ1-5; size: many; DNA: TGTGCCAGCTCACCACTGACAGGGGAATCAGCCCAGCATTTT; CDR3: CASSPLTGESAQHF
V: TRBV7-8; length: 15; D: TRBD2; J: TRBJ2-1; size: -; DNA: TGTGCCAGCAGCTCTCAGCGGGAGGTTGACAATGAGCAGTTCTTC; CDR3: CASSSQREVDNEQFF
V: TRBV20-1; length: 12; D: -; J: TRBJ2-4; size: -; DNA: TGCAGTGCAACGGGACCGACAAACATTCAGTACTTC; CDR3: CSATGPTNIQYF
V: TRBV10-3; length: 17; D: TRBD1; J: TRBJ2-7; size: few; DNA: TGTGCCACCCTGATCAAGTACGGGACAGGGGGCTCCTACGAGCAGTACTTC; CDR3: CATLIKYGTGGSYEQYF
V: TRBV7-2; length: 15; D: TRBD1; J: TRBJ2-7; size: few; DNA: TGTGCCAGCAGGAAAGAAACAGGGGCGGGCTACGAGCAGTACTTC; CDR3: CASRKETGAGYEQYF
V: TRBV20-1; length: 18; D: TRBD2; J: TRBJ2-7; size: many; DNA: TGCAGTGCTAGTAGAGCGGGGGTATCTTCACTCCTCTCCTACGAGCAGTACTTC; CDR3: CSASRAGVSSLLSYEQYF
V: TRBV20-1; length: 15; D: TRBD1; J: TRBJ1-1; size: few; DNA: TGCAGTGCTCGACAGGGTTCCCTTATGAACACTGAAGCTTTCTTT; CDR3: CSARQGSLMNTEAFF
V: TRBV7-9; length: 17; D: TRBD2; J: TRBJ2-4; size: few; DNA: TGTGCCAGCAGCTTAATTGGGCTAGCGGCACCCAAAAACATTCAGTACTTC; CDR3: CASSLIGLAAPKNIQYF
V: TRBV9; length: 16; D: TRBD2; J: TRBJ2-7; size: few; DNA: TGTGCCAGCAGCTTCTCAGCGGGAGGGCCTTCAGCCGAGCAGTACTTC; CDR3: CASSFSAGGPSAEQYF
V: TRBV6-6; length: 13; D: -; J: TRBJ2-4; size: -; DNA: TGTGCCAGCAACGGGGCAGGCAAAAACATTCAGTACTTC; CDR3: CASNGAGKNIQYF
V: TRBV6-2/TRBV6-3; length: 14; D: -; J: TRBJ1-2; size: -; DNA: TGTGCCAGCAGACGGGTCACTCCTTTATATGGCTACACCTTC; CDR3: CASRRVTPLYGYTF
V: TRBV5-1; length: 18; D: TRBD2; J: TRBJ2-6; size: few; DNA: TGCGCCAGCAGCTTGCTTTCCGGGAGGTACTCTGGGGCCAACGTCCTGACTTTC; CDR3: CASSLLSGRYSGANVLTF
V: TRBV7-9; length: 16; D: TRBD2; J: TRBJ2-3; size: few; DNA: TGTGCCAGCAGCCTCGGACTAGCGGGAGCGGTGGATACGCAGTATTTT; CDR3: CASSLGLAGAVDTQYF
V: TRBV5-5; length: 17; D: TRBD1; J: TRBJ1-1; size: -; DNA: TGTGCCAGCAGCTTGAGGACAGGGACCTTCATGAACACTGAAGCTTTCTTT; CDR3: CASSLRTGTFMNTEAFF
V: TRBV2; length: 14; D: TRBD2; J: TRBJ2-7; size: -; DNA: TGTGCCAGCAGAACGGCGGGGGGGTCCTACGAGCAGTACTTC; CDR3: CASRTAGGSYEQYF
V: TRBV6-4; length: 17; D: TRBD2; J: TRBJ2-1; size: -; DNA: TGTGCCAGCAGTGACTCGACTAGCGGCTCTTCCTACAATGAGCAGTTCTTC; CDR3: CASSDSTSGSSYNEQFF
V: TRBV24-1; length: 16; D: TRBD2; J: TRBJ2-3; size: many; DNA: TGTGCCACCAGTGGAGGACTAGCGGTTGACACAGATACGCAGTATTTT; CDR3: CATSGGLAVDTDTQYF
V: TRBV15; length: 14; D: -; J: TRBJ2-3; size: many; DNA: TGTGCCACCAGCAGCCTACCGCGGGGAGATACGCAGTATTTT; CDR3: CATSSLPRGDTQYF
V: TRBV24-1; length: 16; D: TRBD2; J: TRBJ2-1; size: -; DNA: TGTGCCACCAGTGGAGGTAGCGGGAGGGCCTCAAATGAGCAGTTCTTC; CDR3: CATSGGSGRASNEQFF
V: TRBV29-1; length: 14; D: TRBD1; J: TRBJ1-1; size: many; DNA: TGCAGCGTTGTTGACAGGGGCCTTATCACTGAAGCTTTCTTT; CDR3: CSVVDRGLITEAFF